This entry describes one T cell receptor (beta chain). The antigen is not known. As to time point: pre-treatment sample, taken before nivolumab and TIL therapy. Most excised metastases sampled were pleural nodules or supraclavicular lymph nodes. Sequencing used immunoSEQ v3. Sequencing depth was approximately 2 million read pairs for survey level, 5-6 million for deep. Data came from immunoSEQ multiplex PCR; TCRdb stores just in-frame clones and leaves some out. The sample records approximately 87,000 clones, around 71% being singletons. This CDR3 is 18 amino acids long. Trimming cost V 0 bases and J 0 bases; bases outside gene matches: 5. Germline CDR1 is LGHNA and CDR2 is YNFKEQ. The sample belongs to a study of TIL therapy for anti-PD-1-resistant metastatic lung cancer. Regarding the study as a whole: Treatment-naive, never-smoker and oncogene-addicted patients were overrepresented in this highly selected cohort.

The chain is built from TRBV4-2 and TRBJ2-3; TRBD2 aligns across 11 bases. The sample in question was tumor tissue, obtained at baseline. The receptor's source is a person aged 25 to 79 with non-small cell lung cancer. The CDR3 DNA reads as TGTGCCAGCAGCCAAGATCAGGGACTAGCGGCTAGCACAGATACGCAGTATTTT. Translation: CASSQDQGLAASTDTQYF.